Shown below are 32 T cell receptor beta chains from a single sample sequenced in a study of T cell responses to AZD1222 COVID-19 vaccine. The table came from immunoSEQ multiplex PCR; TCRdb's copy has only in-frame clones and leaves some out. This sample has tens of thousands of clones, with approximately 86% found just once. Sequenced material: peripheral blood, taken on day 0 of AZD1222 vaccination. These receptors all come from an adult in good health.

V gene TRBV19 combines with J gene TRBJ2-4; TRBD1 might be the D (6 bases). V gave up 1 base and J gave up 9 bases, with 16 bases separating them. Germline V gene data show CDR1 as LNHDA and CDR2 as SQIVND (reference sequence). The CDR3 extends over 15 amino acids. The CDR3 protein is CASSIGQGIGSIQYF. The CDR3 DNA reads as TGTGCCAGTAGTATAGGCCAGGGGATTGGGAGCATTCAGTACTTC.

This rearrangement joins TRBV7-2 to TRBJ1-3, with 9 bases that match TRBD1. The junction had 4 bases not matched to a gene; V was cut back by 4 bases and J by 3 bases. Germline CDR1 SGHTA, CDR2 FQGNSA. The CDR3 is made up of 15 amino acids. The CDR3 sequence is CASSWRQGGGNTIYF. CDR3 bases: TGTGCCAGCAGCTGGAGACAGGGGGGTGGAAACACCATATATTTT.

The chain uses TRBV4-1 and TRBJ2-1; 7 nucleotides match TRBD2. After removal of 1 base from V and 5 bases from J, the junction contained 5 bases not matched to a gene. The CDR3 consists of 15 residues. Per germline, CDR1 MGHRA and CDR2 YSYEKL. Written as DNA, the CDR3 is TGCGCCAGCAGCCAAGCGGCGGGGGACGACAATGAGCAGTTCTTC. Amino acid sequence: CASSQAAGDDNEQFF.

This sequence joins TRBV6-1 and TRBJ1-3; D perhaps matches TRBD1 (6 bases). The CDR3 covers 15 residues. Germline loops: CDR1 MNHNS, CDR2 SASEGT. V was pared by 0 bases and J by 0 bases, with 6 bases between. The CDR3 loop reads CASSEADSSGNTIYF. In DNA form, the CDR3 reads TGTGCCAGCAGTGAAGCGGACAGCTCTGGAAACACCATATATTTT.

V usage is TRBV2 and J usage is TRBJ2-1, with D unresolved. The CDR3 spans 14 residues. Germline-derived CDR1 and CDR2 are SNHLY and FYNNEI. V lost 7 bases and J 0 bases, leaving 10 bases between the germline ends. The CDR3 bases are TGTGCCAGCAATATGGGTTCCTCCTACAATGAGCAGTTCTTC. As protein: CASNMGSSYNEQFF.

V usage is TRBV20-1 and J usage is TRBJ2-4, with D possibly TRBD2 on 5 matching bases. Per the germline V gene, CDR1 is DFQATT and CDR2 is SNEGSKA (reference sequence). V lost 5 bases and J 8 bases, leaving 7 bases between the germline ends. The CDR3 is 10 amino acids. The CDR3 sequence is CSASLDIQYF. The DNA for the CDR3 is TGCAGTGCTTCACTAGACATTCAGTACTTC.

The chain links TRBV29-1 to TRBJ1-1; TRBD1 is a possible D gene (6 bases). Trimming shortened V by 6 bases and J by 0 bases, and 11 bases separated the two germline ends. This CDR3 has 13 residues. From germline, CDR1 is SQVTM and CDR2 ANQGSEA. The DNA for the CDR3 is TGCAGCGTAATTGACAGGTTGAACACTGAAGCTTTCTTT. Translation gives CSVIDRLNTEAFF.

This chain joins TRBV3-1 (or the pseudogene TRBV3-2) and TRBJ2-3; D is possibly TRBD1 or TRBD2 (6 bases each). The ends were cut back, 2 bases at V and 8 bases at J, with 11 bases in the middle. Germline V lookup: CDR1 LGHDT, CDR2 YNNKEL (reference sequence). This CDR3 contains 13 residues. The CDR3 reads CASSQLEGGTQYF. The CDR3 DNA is TGTGCCAGCAGCCAACTAGAGGGGGGTACGCAGTATTTT.

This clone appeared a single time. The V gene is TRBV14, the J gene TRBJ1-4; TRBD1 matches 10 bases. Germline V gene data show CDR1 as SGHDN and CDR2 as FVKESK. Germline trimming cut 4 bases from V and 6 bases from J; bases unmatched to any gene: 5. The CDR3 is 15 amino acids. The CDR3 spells CASSRTGGFYEKLFF. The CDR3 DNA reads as TGTGCCAGCAGCCGGACAGGGGGTTTTTATGAAAAACTGTTTTTT. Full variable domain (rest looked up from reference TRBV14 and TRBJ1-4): EAGVTQFPSHSVIEKGQTVTLRCDPISGHDNLYWYRRVMGKEIKFLLHFVKESKQDESGMPNNRFLAERTGGTYSTLKVQPAELEDSGVYFCASSRTGGFYEKLFFGSGTQLSVL.

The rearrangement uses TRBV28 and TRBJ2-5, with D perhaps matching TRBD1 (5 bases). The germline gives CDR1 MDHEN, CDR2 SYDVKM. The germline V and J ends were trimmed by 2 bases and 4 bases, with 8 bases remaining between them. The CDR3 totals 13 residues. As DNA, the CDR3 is TGTGCCAGCAGTTTAGGGGCTGGAGAGACCCAGTACTTC. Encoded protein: CASSLGAGETQYF.

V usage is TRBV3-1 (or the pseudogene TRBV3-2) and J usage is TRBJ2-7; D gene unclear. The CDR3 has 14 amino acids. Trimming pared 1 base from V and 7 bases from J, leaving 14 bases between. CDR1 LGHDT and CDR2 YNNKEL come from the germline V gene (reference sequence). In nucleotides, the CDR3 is TGTGCCAGCAGCCAAGTCGCCACCTTGGGGGAGCAGTACTTC. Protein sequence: CASSQVATLGEQYF.

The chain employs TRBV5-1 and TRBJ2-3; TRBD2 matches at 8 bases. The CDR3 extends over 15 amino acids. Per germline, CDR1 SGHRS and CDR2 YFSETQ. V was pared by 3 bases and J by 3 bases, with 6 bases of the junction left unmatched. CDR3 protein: CASSSGTSATDTQYF. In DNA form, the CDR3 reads TGCGCCAGCAGCTCCGGGACTAGTGCTACAGATACGCAGTATTTT.

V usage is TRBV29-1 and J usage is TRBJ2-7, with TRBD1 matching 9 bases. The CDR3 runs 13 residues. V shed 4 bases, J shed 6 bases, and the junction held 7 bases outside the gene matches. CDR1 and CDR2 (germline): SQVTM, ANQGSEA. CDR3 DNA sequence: TGCAGCGTTGTGGGACAGGGTTTGGGCGAGCAGTACTTC. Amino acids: CSVVGQGLGEQYF.

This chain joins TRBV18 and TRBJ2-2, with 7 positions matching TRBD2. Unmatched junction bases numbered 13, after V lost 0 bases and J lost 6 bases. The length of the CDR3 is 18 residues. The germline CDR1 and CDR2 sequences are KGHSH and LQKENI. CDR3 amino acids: CASSPPLGRGDKAGELFF. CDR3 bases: TGTGCCAGCTCACCACCGTTGGGCCGGGGGGATAAGGCCGGGGAGCTGTTTTTT.

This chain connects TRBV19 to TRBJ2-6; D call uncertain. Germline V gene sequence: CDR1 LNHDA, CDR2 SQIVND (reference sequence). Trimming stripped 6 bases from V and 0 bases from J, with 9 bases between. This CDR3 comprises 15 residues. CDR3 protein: CASRPPSSGANVLTF. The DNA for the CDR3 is TGTGCCAGTAGACCGCCGAGCTCTGGGGCCAACGTCCTGACTTTC.

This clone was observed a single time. The CDR3 is CASSLSGTGSTEAFF. In nucleotides, the CDR3 is TGTGCCAGCAGCTTAAGTGGGACAGGGAGCACTGAAGCTTTCTTT. This chain links TRBV7-9 with TRBJ1-1, with 9 bases that match TRBD1. CDR3 size: 15 residues. Trimming cost V 2 bases and J 4 bases; bases outside gene matches: 5. Germline-derived CDR1 and CDR2 are SEHNR and FQNEAQ (reference sequence).

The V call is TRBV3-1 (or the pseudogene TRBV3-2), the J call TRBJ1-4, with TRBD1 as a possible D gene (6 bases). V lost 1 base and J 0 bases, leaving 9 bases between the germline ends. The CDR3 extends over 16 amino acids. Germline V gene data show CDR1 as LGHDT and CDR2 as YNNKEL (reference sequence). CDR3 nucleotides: TGTGCCAGCAGCCAAGCCTACAGGGCAACTAATGAAAAACTGTTTTTT. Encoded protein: CASSQAYRATNEKLFF.

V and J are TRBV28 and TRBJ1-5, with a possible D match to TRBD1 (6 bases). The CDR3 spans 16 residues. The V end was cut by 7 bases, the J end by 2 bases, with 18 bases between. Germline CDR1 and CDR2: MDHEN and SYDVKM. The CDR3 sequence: CASIFGGPYGNQPQHF. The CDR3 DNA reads TGTGCCAGCATTTTTGGGGGGCCCTATGGCAATCAGCCCCAGCATTTT. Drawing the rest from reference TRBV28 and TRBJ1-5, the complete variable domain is DVKVTQSSRYLVKRTGEKVFLECVQDMDHENMFWYRQDPGLGLRLIYFSYDVKMKEKGDIPEGYSVSREKKERFSLILESASTNQTSMYLCASIFGGPYGNQPQHFGDGTRLSIL.

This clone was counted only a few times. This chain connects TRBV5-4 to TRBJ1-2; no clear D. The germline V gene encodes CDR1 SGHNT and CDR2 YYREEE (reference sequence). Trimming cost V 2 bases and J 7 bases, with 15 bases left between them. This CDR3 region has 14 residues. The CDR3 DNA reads TGTGCCAGCAGCTTCGGACTCCTCCCGAGTGGCTACACCTTC. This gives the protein CASSFGLLPSGYTF.

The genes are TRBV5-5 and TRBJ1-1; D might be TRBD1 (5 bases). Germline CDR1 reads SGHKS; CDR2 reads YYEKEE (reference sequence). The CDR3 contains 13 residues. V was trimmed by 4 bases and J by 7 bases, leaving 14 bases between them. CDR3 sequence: CASSLDAGIEAFF. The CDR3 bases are TGTGCCAGCAGCCTCGATGCAGGGATTGAAGCTTTCTTT.

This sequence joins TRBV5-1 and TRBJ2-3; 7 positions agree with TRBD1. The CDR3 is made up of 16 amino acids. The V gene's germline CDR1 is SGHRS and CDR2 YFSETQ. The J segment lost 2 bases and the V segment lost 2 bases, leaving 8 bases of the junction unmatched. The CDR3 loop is CASSLRTGKNTDTQYF. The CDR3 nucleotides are TGCGCCAGCAGCTTACGGACAGGCAAGAACACAGATACGCAGTATTTT.

Written as DNA, the CDR3 is TGCGCCAGCAGCCAGCCCGGGTCTAGCGGCTATGGCTACACCTTC. Translated, it gives CASSQPGSSGYGYTF. The V and J genes are TRBV4-1 and TRBJ1-2; D is unclear. Germline loops: CDR1 MGHRA, CDR2 YSYEKL. V was trimmed by 3 bases and J by 4 bases, leaving 15 bases between them. The CDR3 contains 15 residues.

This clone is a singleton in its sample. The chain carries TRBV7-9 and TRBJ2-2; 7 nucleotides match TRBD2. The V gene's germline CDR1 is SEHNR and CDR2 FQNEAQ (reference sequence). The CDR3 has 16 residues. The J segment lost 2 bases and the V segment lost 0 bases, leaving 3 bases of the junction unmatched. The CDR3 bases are TGTGCCAGCAGCTTAGCAGCGGGAACCAACACCGGGGAGCTGTTTTTT. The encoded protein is CASSLAAGTNTGELFF.

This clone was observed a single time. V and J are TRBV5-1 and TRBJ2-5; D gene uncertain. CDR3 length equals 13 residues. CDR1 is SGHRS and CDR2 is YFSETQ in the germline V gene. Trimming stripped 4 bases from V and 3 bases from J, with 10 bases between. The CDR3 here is CASSLGLKETQYF. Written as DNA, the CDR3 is TGCGCCAGCAGCCTGGGCCTTAAAGAGACCCAGTACTTC.

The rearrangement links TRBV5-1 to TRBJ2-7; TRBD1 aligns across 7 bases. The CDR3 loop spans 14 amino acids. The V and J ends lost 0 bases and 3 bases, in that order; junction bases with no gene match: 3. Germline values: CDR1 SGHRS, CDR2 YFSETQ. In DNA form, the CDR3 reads TGCGCCAGCAGCTTGGAACAGGGGTACTACGAGCAGTACTTC. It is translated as CASSLEQGYYEQYF.

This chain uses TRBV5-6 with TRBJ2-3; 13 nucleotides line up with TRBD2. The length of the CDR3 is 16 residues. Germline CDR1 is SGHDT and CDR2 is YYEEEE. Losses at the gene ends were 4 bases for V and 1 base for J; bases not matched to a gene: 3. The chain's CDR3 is CASSLGTSGGTDTQYF. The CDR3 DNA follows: TGTGCCAGCAGCCTGGGGACTAGCGGGGGCACAGATACGCAGTATTTT.

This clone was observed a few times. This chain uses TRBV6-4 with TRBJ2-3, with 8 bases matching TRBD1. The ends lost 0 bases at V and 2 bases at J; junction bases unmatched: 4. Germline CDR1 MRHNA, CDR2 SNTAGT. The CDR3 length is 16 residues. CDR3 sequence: CASSDSQGAHTDTQYF. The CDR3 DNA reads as TGTGCCAGCAGTGACTCCCAGGGGGCGCACACAGATACGCAGTATTTT.

The CDR3 region has the DNA TGTGCTAGTGGTTTGGTAACCCCCGAGACGGAGGAGCAGTTCTTC. It yields the protein CASGLVTPETEEQFF. The J gene is TRBJ2-1, the V gene TRBV12-5; D not resolved. V was trimmed by 0 bases and J by 10 bases, leaving 16 bases between them. This CDR3 region has 15 residues. Germline V CDR1 and CDR2: LGHNT, FRNRAP.

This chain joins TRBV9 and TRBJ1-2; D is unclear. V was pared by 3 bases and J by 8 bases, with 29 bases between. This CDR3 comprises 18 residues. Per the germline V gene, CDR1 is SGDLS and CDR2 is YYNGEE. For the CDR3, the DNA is TGTGCCAGCAGCGGGGGTTTAATCGGCAGGACCCGACTTAGAGGCTACACCTTC. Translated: CASSGGLIGRTRLRGYTF.

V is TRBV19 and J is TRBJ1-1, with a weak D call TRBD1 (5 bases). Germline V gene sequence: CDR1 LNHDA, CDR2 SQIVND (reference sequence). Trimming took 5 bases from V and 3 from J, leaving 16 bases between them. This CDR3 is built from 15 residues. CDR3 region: CASSLAGRRDTEAFF. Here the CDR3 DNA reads TGTGCCAGTAGTCTCGCAGGGAGACGGGACACTGAAGCTTTCTTT. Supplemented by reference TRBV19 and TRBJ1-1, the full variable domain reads DGGITQSPKYLFRKEGQNVTLSCEQNLNHDAMYWYRQDPGQGLRLIYYSQIVNDFQKGDIAEGYSVSREKKESFPLTVTSAQKNPTAFYLCASSLAGRRDTEAFFGQGTRLTVV.

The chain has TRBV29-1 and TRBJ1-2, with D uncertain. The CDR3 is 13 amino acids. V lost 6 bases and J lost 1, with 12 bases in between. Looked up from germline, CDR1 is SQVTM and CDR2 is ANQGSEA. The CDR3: CSVDPQVNYGYTF. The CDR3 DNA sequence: TGCAGCGTCGACCCCCAGGTTAACTATGGCTACACCTTC.

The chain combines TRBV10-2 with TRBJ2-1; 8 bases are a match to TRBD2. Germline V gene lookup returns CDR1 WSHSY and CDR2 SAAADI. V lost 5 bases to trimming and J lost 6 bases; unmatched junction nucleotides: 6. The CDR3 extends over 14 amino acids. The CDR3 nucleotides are TGCGCCAGCAGTCTCACTAGCGGTTCCAATGAGCAGTTCTTC. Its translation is CASSLTSGSNEQFF.